This T cell receptor beta chain was identified in a study of response to subunit inactivated influenza vaccine. This CDR3 comprises 14 residues. CDR1 LNHDA and CDR2 SQIVND come from the germline V gene (reference sequence). V dropped 6 bases and J dropped 3 bases, with 14 bases sitting between them. TCRdb called the RT-PCR reads again in MiXCR, with one record for every CDR3 protein. Of hundreds of thousands of distinct CDR3 sequences detected, 10% to 12% appear once; the ten largest clones hold around 10%. This sample also appeared in a second study, on T cells expressing NK-cell markers. That work contributes: TCR beta libraries carry UMIs added by 5'RACE template switching. Among the eight sequenced donors, seven tested HCMV-seropositive and one tested seronegative. Dominant NKG2C+ clonotypes made up about 1.0-7.5% of CD8+ T cells in roughly six donors. A few donors showed these clonotypes also leading the CD3+CD56-NKG2C+ fraction.

The V gene is TRBV19, the J gene TRBJ1-2; maybe TRBD1 (5 bases). The specimen comprised PBMCs from blood, sampled on the day of vaccination. The sequence was obtained from a man between 45 and 60 years old who received an inactivated influenza vaccine. The CDR3 sequence is CASSLGARDYGYTF. In DNA form, the CDR3 reads TGTGCCAGTAGCTTAGGGGCGCGAGACTATGGCTACACCTTC.